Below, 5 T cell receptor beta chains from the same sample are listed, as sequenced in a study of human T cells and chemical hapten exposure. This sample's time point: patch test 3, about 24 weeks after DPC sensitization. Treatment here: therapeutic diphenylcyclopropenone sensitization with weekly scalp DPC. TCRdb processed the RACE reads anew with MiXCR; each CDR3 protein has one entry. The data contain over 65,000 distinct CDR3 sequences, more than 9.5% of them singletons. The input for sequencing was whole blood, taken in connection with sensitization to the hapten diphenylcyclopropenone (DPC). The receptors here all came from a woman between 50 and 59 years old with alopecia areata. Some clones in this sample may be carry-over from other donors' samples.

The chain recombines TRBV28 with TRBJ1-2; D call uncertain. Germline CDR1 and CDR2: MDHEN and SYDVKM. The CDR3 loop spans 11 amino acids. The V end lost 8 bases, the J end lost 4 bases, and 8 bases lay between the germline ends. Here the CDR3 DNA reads TGTGCCAGCGGGGTGGCCTATGGCTACACCTTC. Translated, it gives CASGVAYGYTF.

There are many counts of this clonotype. The CDR3 loop is CASSPTAGQGVSNQPQHF. The CDR3 coding sequence is TGTGCCAGCAGCCCTACTGCTGGACAGGGGGTGAGCAATCAGCCCCAGCATTTT. V gene TRBV7-6 combines with J gene TRBJ1-5; 10 nucleotides agree with TRBD1. The germline CDR1 and CDR2 sequences are SGHVS and FNYEAQ. The CDR3 is 18 residues long. V dropped 5 bases and J dropped 1; count of bases not matched to a gene: 11.

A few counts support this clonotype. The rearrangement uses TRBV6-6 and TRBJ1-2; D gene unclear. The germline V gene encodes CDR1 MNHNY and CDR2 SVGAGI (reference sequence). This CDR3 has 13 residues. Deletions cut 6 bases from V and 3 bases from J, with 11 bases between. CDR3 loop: CASSYRAYYGYTF. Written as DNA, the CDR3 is TGTGCCAGCAGCTACCGGGCCTACTATGGCTACACCTTC.

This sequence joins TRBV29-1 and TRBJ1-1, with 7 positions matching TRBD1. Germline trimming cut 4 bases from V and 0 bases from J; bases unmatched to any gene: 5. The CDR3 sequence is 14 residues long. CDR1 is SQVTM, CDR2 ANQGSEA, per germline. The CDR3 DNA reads TGCAGCGTTGGGAGGACAGGTTTGAACACTGAAGCTTTCTTT. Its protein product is CSVGRTGLNTEAFF.

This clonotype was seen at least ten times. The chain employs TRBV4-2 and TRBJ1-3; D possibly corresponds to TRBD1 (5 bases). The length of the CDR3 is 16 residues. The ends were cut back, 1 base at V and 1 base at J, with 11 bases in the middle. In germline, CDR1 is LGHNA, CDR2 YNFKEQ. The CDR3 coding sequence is TGTGCCAGCAGCCAAGTAACAGGCCTGTCTGGAAACACCATATATTTT. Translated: CASSQVTGLSGNTIYF.